The entry below gives a single T cell receptor (beta chain) sequence along with its context. The sample is drawn from a study of shared clonotypes between healthy human individuals. The CDR3 is 15 amino acids. The V gene lost 2 bases and the J gene lost 3 bases, with 14 bases spanning the gap. CDR1 is SGHRS, CDR2 YFSETQ, per germline. CD45RO-negative, CCR7-positively selected cells formed the naive CD8 fraction, excluding terminally differentiated effector memory CD45RA+ cells. This table comes from immunoSEQ multiplex PCR, and its TCRdb copy is limited to in-frame clones, with some not included. The data contain some 2 million clones, about 95% of them singletons.

V gene TRBV5-1 combines with J gene TRBJ1-2; D not resolved. The sequence derives from a young man in good health. Sequencing was carried out using naive CD8+ T cells sorted from blood. CDR3 in amino acids: CASSFHSLEDYGYTF. CDR3 bases: TGCGCCAGCAGCTTTCACAGTTTGGAGGACTATGGCTACACCTTC. Together with reference TRBV5-1 and TRBJ1-2, the CDR3 gives the full variable domain: KAGVTQTPRYLIKTRGQQVTLSCSPISGHRSVSWYQQTPGQGLQFLFEYFSETQRNKGNFPGRFSGRQFSNSRSEMNVSTLELGDSALYLCASSFHSLEDYGYTFGSGTRLTVV.